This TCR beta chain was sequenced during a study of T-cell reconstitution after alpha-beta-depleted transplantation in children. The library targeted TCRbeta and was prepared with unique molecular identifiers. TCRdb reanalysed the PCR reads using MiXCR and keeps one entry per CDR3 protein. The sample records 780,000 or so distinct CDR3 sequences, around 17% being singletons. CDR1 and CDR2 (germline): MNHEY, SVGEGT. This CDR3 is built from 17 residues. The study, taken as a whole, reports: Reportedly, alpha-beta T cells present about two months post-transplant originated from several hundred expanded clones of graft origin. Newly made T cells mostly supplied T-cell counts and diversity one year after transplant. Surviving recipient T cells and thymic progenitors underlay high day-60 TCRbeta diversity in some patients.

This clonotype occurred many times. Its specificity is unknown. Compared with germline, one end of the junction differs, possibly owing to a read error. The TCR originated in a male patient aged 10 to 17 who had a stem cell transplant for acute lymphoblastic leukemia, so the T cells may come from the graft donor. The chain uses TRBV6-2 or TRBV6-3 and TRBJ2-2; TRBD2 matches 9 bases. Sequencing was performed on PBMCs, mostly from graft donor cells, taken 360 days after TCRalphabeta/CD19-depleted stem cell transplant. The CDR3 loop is CASSHSRGGRDTGELFF. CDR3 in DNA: TGTGCCAGCAGTCACTCACGTGGCGGGAGGGACACCGGGGAGCTGTTTTTT.